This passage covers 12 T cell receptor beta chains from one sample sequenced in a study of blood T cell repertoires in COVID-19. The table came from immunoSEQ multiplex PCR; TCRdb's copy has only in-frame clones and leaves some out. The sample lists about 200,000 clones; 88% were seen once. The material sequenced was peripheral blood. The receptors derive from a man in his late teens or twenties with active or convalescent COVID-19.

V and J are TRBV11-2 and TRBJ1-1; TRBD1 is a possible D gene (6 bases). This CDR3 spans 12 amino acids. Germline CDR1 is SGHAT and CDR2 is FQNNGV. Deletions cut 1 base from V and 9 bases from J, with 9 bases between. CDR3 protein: CASSLGDKKAFF. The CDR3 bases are TGTGCCAGCAGCTTAGGGGACAAGAAAGCTTTCTTT.

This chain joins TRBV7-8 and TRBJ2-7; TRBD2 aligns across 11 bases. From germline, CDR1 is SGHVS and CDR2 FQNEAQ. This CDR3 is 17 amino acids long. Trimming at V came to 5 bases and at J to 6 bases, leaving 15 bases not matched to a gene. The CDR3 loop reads CASSTRAVDSGRGEQYF. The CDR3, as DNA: TGTGCCAGCAGCACCCGAGCTGTAGATAGCGGGAGGGGCGAGCAGTACTTC.

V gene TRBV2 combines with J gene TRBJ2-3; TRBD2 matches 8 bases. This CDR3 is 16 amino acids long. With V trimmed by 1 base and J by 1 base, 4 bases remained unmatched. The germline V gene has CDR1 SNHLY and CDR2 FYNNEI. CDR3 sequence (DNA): TGTGCCAGCAGTGAAGGGCGGGAGGTAGGCACAGATACGCAGTATTTT. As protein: CASSEGREVGTDTQYF. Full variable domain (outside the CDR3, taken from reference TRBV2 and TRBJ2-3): EPEVTQTPSHQVTQMGQEVILRCVPISNHLYFYWYRQILGQKVEFLVSFYNNEISEKSEIFDDQFSVERPDGSNFTLKIRSTKLEDSAMYFCASSEGREVGTDTQYFGPGTRLTVL.

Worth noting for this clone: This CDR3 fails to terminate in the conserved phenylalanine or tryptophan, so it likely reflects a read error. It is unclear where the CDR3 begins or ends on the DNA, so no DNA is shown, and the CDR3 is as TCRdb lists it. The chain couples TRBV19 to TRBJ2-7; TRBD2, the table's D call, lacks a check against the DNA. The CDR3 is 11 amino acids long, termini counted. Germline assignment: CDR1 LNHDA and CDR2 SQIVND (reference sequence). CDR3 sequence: CASTFLEEPVG.

The DNA of the CDR3 is TGTGCCAGCAGCTTGGAGGGGGCGGGAGGCTACACCTTC. Residues: CASSLEGAGGYTF. The rearrangement uses TRBV5-4 and TRBJ1-2; 7 bases are shared with TRBD1. V gave up 0 bases and J gave up 8 bases; unmatched junction bases: 4. The CDR3 is 13 residues long. The germline V gene encodes CDR1 SGHNT and CDR2 YYREEE (reference sequence).

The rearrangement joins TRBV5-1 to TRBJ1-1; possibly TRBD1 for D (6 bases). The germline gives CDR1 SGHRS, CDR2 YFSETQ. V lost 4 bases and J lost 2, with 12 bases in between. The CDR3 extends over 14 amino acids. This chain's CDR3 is CASSDRDTNTEAFF. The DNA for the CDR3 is TGCGCCAGCAGCGACCGGGACACAAACACTGAAGCTTTCTTT.

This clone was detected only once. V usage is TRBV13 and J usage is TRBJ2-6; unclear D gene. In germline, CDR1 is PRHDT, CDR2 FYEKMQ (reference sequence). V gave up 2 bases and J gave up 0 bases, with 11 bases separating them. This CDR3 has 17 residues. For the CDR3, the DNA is TGTGCCAGCAGCTTACTTCTCCGGAGCTCTGGGGCCAACGTCCTGACTTTC. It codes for CASSLLLRSSGANVLTF.

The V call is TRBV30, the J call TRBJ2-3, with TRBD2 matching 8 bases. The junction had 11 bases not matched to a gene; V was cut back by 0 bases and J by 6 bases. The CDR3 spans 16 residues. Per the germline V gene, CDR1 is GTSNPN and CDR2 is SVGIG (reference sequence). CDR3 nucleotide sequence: TGTGCCTGGAGTGTACGCCGCGGGGGGCTAGGGGATACGCAGTATTTT. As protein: CAWSVRRGGLGDTQYF.

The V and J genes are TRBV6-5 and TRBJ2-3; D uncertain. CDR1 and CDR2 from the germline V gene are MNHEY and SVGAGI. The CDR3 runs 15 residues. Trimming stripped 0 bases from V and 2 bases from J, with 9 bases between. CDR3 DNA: TGTGCCAGCAGTTACTCGCAGGCGATCACAGATACGCAGTATTTT. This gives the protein CASSYSQAITDTQYF.

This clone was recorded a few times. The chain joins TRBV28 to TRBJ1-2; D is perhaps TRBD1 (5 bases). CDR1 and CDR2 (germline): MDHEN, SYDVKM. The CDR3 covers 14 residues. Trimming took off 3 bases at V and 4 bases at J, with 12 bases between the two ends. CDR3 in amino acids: CASSLSGRIYGYTF. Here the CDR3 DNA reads TGTGCCAGCAGTTTGTCAGGGCGGATCTATGGCTACACCTTC.

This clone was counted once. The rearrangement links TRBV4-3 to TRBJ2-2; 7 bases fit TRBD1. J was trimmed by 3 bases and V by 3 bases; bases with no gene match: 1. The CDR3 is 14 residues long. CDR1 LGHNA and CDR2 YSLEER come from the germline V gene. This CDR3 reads CASSQRGHTGELFF. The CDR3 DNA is TGCGCCAGCAGCCAGAGGGGGCACACCGGGGAGCTGTTTTTT.

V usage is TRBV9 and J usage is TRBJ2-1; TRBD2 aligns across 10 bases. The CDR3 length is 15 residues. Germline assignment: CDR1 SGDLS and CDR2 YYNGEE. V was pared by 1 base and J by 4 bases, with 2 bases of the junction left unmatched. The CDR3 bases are TGTGCCAGCAGCGTAACTAGCGGGACGTACAATGAGCAGTTCTTC. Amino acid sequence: CASSVTSGTYNEQFF.